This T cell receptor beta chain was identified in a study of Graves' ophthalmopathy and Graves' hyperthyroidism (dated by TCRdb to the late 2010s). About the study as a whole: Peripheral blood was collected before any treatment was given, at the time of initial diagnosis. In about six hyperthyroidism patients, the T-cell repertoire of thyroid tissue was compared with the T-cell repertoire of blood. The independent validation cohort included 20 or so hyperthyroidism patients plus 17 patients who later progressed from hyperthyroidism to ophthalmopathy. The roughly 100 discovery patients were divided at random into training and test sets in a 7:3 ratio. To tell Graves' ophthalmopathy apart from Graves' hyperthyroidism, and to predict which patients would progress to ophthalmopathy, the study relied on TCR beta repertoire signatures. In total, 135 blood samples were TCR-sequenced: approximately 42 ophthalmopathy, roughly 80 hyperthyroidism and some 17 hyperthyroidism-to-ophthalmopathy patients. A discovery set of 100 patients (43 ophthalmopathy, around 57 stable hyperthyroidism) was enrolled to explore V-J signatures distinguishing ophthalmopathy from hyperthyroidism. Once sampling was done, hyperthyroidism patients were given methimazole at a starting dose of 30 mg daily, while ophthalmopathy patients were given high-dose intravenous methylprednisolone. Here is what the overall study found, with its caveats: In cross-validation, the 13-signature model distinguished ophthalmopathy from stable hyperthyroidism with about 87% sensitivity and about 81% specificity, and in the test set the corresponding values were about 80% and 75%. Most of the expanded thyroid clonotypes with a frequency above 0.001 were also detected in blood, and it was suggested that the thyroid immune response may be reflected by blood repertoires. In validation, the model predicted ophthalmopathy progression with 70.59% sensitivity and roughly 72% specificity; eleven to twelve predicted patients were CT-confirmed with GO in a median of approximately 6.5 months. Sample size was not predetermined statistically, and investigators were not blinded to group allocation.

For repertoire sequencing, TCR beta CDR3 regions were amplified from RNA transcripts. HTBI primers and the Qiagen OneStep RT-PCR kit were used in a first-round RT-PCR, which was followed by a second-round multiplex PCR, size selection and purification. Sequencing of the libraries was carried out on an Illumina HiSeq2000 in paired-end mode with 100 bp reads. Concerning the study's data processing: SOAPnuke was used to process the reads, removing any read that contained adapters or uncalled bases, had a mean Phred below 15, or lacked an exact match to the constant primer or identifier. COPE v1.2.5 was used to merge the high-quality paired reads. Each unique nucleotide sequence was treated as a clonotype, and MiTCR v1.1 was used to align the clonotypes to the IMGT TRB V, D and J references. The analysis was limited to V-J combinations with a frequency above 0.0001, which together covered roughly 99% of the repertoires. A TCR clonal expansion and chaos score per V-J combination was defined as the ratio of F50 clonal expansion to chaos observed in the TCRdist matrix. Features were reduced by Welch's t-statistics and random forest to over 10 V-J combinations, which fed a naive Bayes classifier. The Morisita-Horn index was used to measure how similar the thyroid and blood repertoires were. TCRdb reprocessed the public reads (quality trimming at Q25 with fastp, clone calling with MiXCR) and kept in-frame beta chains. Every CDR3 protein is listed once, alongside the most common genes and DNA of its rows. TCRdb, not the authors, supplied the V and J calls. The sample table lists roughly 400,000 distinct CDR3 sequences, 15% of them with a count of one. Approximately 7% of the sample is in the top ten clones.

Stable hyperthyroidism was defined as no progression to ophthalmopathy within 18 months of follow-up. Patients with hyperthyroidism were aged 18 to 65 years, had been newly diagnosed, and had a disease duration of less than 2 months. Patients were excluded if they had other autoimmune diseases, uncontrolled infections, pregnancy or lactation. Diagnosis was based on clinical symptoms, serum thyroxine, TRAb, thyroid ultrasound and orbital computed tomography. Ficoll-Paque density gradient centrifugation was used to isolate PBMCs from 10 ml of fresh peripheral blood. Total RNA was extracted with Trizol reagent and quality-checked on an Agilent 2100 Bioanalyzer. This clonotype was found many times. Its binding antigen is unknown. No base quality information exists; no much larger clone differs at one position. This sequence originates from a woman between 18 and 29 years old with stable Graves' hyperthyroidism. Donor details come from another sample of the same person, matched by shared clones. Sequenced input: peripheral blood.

The base sequence is TGTGCCACCAGTGATCCCCGGGGGGCTGGGGCCAACGTCCTGACTTTC. Its translation reads: CATSDPRGAGANVLTF. The chain employs TRBV24-1 and TRBJ2-6; TRBD2 aligns with 7 central bases. At the junction V is shortened by 3 bases and J by 2 bases; bases outside the gene matches: 3. Inclusive of the bounding cysteine and phenylalanine, the CDR3 is 16 residues long. The kept DNA is CDR3 alone, 48 bases in frame from the first base. As encoded in the germline V gene, CDR1 is KGHDR while CDR2 is SFDVKD.